This T cell receptor beta chain was sequenced for a study of blood T cell repertoires in COVID-19 (dated by TCRdb to the early 2020s). Regarding the study in general: The collaborator samples originated in the United States, Italy and Spain and spanned the acute and convalescent phases of COVID-19. The material from the prospective study consisted of cDNA or gDNA derived from T cells, B-cell-depleted T cells, or PBMCs. Deeply sampled blood TCRbeta repertoires from subjects exposed to, actively infected with, or recovered from COVID-19 were included in the dataset. The repertoires were released in a freely available public database meant as a resource for research on the immune response to SARS-CoV-2. Samples came from the ongoing ImmuneRACE study (first 160 participants) plus 1,254 subjects from 6 global collaborators. A de-identified subject ID, COVID-19 status, age in years and sex were almost always included in the sample metadata. Where HLA class I and class II types were available, the types were taken from metadata supplied by the sample provider, not from assay-based typing. Points the paper makes about the study in general: Clinical and demographic metadata were provided uncurated, with the amount varying by source and participant.

The germline V and J ends show losses of 2 bases and 9 bases respectively, and no gene match explains 8 bases of the junction. Including cysteine and phenylalanine, the CDR3 has 15 amino acids. The retained sequence is limited to the CDR3, 45 bases, with the frame set at the first base. The germline V gene yields SGHTA for CDR1 and FQGTGA for CDR2. TCRbeta CDR3 regions were amplified from genomic DNA by means of the immunoSEQ Assay, a bias-controlled multiplex PCR. The source study handled its data this way. The number of nucleated cells in each sample was estimated by amplification of reference gene primers within the assay. To quantify the absolute abundance of each unique TCRbeta CDR3 rearrangement, sequence reads were collapsed and filtered. For each sample, productive Simpson clonality was calculated by taking the square root of Simpson's diversity index across productive rearrangements. TCRdb provides this immuneACCESS table in a form limited to in-frame rearrangements. Some clones are lacking; in checked studies, under half of them reflect an unresolved V gene, and why the rest are absent is not known. V and J calls and clone size are those listed in that table; D and trimming were worked out from the DNA. This sample lists around 120,000 clones; around 90% were detected once. 3.8% of the sample rests with the top ten.

Points on this clone: Which antigen it targets is not known. Per-base quality was not reported, and no clone a single base away is much larger than it.

At one collaborating source in Seattle, patients were enrolled during active infection and were followed longitudinally through the course of disease. Collaborating institutions collected whole blood in K2EDTA tubes following their own protocols. For TCRbeta analysis, collaborators shipped samples in one of three forms: frozen whole blood, isolated PBMCs, or DNA extracted from either of those sample types. The rearranged chain carries TRBV7-3 and TRBJ2-1; the central 9 bases match TRBD1. Specimen: peripheral blood. The receptor comes from a woman aged 60 to 75 with COVID-19, enrolled during active disease. The CDR3 protein is CASSLPAQGAGEQFF. At the DNA level, the sequence is TGTGCCAGCAGCTTACCCGCACAGGGGGCGGGTGAGCAGTTCTTC. The reference TRBV7-3 and TRBJ2-1 proteins fill in what lies around the CDR3, so the full variable domain reads GAGVSQTPSNKVTEKGKYVELRCDPISGHTALYWYRQSLGQGPEFLIYFQGTGAADDSGLPNDRFFAVRPEGSVSTLKIQRTERGDSAVYLCASSLPAQGAGEQFFGPGTRLTVL.